The next 24 T cell receptor beta chains were all read from a single sample in a study of human T cells and chemical hapten exposure (dated by TCRdb to about 2021). Total RNA was extracted from unfractionated whole blood collected in Tempus Blood RNA tubes. Receptors were amplified or captured by 5' RACE. The sequencing machine was an Illumina MiSeq. In-frame beta chains were kept once TCRdb had trimmed the public reads at Q25 with fastp and called clones with MiXCR. Rows with a matching CDR3 protein are joined into one entry that keeps the most common DNA and genes. The sample records under 150,000 distinct CDR3 sequences, approximately 20% of which are singletons. Roughly 3.1% of the sample comes from the top ten. These receptors all come from a human donor in good health.

The rearrangement links TRBV29-1 to TRBJ2-4; D is unclear. The CDR3 is 12 residues long. Germline assignment: CDR1 SQVTM and CDR2 ANQGSEA. V lost 6 bases and J lost 0, with 6 bases in between. The CDR3 bases are TGCAGCGTGGGCCTAGCCAAAAACATTCAGTACTTC. It codes for CSVGLAKNIQYF.

This chain connects TRBV28 to TRBJ2-1; D not certain. V gave up 6 bases and J gave up 10 bases, with 19 bases separating them. Germline values: CDR1 MDHEN, CDR2 SYDVKM. The CDR3 has 14 amino acids. The CDR3 sequence is CASSPAVRGSEQFF. In DNA, the CDR3 is TGTGCCAGCAGCCCTGCAGTTCGCGGAAGCGAGCAGTTCTTC.

In this sample, this clonotype turned up a few times. The genes are TRBV28 and TRBJ2-7, with TRBD1 matching over 7 bases. J lost 2 bases, V lost 8 bases, and 6 bases had no gene match. The germline gives CDR1 MDHEN, CDR2 SYDVKM. There are 13 residues in the CDR3. CDR3: CASRLQGPYEQYF. The CDR3 nucleotides read TGTGCCAGCCGGTTACAGGGGCCCTACGAGCAGTACTTC.

The rearrangement links TRBV6-6 to TRBJ1-5; TRBD1 matches 9 bases. Trimming took 6 bases from V and 6 from J; bases not matched to a gene: 6. The CDR3 has 14 residues. Germline V gene sequence: CDR1 MNHNY, CDR2 SVGAGI (reference sequence). The CDR3 region has the DNA TGTGCCAGCAGCTACAGGGGGCGAAGTCAGCCCCAGCATTTT. Amino acids: CASSYRGRSQPQHF.

Only a few counts were recorded for this clonotype. The chain uses TRBV11-2 and TRBJ1-1, with a tentative D call TRBD1 (5 bases). There are 14 residues in the CDR3. The V end was cut by 3 bases, the J end by 6 bases, with 14 bases between. Germline V gene sequence: CDR1 SGHAT, CDR2 FQNNGV. The CDR3, as DNA: TGTGCCAGCAGCTTTTCTTCGGGAGGGGCTGAAGCTTTCTTT. Translating gives CASSFSSGGAEAFF.

This clonotype turned up a few times. The rearrangement joins TRBV2 to TRBJ1-1, with 9 bases aligning to TRBD1. This CDR3 has 13 amino acids. V shed 10 bases and J 6 bases; nucleotides not matched to a gene: 9. CDR1 is SNHLY, CDR2 FYNNEI, per germline. CDR3 nucleotide sequence: TGTGCCACCCTCCGGGACAGGGATGCTGAAGCTTTCTTT. This encodes CATLRDRDAEAFF. The whole variable domain, filled in from reference TRBV2 and TRBJ1-1, reads EPEVTQTPSHQVTQMGQEVILRCVPISNHLYFYWYRQILGQKVEFLVSFYNNEISEKSEIFDDQFSVERPDGSNFTLKIRSTKLEDSAMYFCATLRDRDAEAFFGQGTRLTVV.

The V and J genes are TRBV6-5 and TRBJ2-7; possibly TRBD1 for D (5 bases). Germline V gene data show CDR1 as MNHEY and CDR2 as SVGAGI. V lost 0 bases and J lost 6, with 15 bases in between. This CDR3 has 15 amino acids. The CDR3 region has the DNA TGTGCCAGCAGTTACTCGGGCGGCACGCAGGGCGAGCAGTACTTC. This codes for CASSYSGGTQGEQYF.

This clonotype showed up just a few times. The chain couples TRBV19 to TRBJ2-7; TRBD1 aligns across 7 bases. Trimming at V came to 3 bases and at J to 5 bases, leaving 7 bases not matched to a gene. This CDR3 spans 14 amino acids. Germline V gene data show CDR1 as LNHDA and CDR2 as SQIVND (reference sequence). The chain's CDR3 is CASSMGRGLHEQYF. The DNA for the CDR3 is TGTGCCAGTAGTATGGGCAGGGGGTTACACGAGCAGTACTTC.

This clonotype has more than one count but fewer than ten. This chain links TRBV19 with TRBJ1-2; D unresolved. The CDR3 runs 20 residues. Germline values: CDR1 LNHDA, CDR2 SQIVND (reference sequence). Trimming removed 0 bases at V and 0 bases at J, with 23 bases between. Here the CDR3 DNA reads TGTGCCAGTAGTATAGACCCAAGACTCCGTGGGAACAGAGCTAACTATGGCTACACCTTC. Translating gives CASSIDPRLRGNRANYGYTF.

This sequence joins TRBV28 and TRBJ2-7, with a weak D call TRBD1 (6 bases). The CDR3 is 15 residues long. Trimming cost V 4 bases and J 6 bases, with 19 bases left between them. Germline CDR1 and CDR2: MDHEN and SYDVKM. In nucleotides, the CDR3 is TGTGCCAGCAGTTATTGGGGGCGCGGGTTACCCGAGCAGTACTTC. Translating it yields CASSYWGRGLPEQYF.

This clonotype turned up a few times. The chain combines TRBV28 with TRBJ2-6; perhaps D is TRBD1 or TRBD2 (6 bases each). The CDR3 loop spans 20 amino acids. Germline V lookup: CDR1 MDHEN, CDR2 SYDVKM. The V and J ends lost 5 bases and 1 base respectively, with 24 bases between them. The CDR3 is CASSLPGHRSGGSGANVLTF. For the CDR3, the DNA is TGTGCCAGCAGTCTTCCGGGACACCGGTCTGGGGGGTCTGGGGCCAACGTCCTGACTTTC.

The CDR3 region is CASSIRTSGNTGELFF. CDR3 DNA: TGTGCCAGTAGTATAAGGACTAGCGGTAACACCGGGGAGCTGTTTTTT. J is TRBJ2-2 and V is TRBV19; TRBD2 aligns across 10 bases. This CDR3 is 16 amino acids long. The ends lost 2 bases at V and 2 bases at J; junction bases unmatched: 2. Germline CDR1 and CDR2: LNHDA and SQIVND (reference sequence).

This clonotype has a handful of counts. J is TRBJ1-2 and V is TRBV4-1; D is undetermined. The ends were cut back, 1 base at V and 7 bases at J, with 13 bases in the middle. The germline gives CDR1 MGHRA, CDR2 YSYEKL. The CDR3 covers 14 residues. CDR3 sequence reads: CASSQGSGMGGYTF. CDR3 DNA sequence: TGCGCCAGCAGCCAAGGGTCGGGAATGGGTGGCTACACCTTC.

CDR3 DNA: TGTGCCAGCAGCCCGGTTGCCGGGACAGGGGAAGAAGGTCGAGGAAACACCATATATTTT. This gives the protein CASSPVAGTGEEGRGNTIYF. The rearrangement joins TRBV7-3 to TRBJ1-3; 10 nucleotides match TRBD1. The CDR3 sequence is 20 residues long. V lost 5 bases to trimming and J lost 4 bases; unmatched junction nucleotides: 20. Germline lookup yields CDR1 SGHTA and CDR2 FQGTGA.

This clonotype showed up just a few times. CDR3 residues: CASSQVPGNTIYF. DNA of the CDR3: TGTGCCAGCAGCCAAGTCCCTGGAAACACCATATATTTT. The V call is TRBV14, the J call TRBJ1-3; the D is unclear. Germline values: CDR1 SGHDN, CDR2 FVKESK. The CDR3 runs 13 residues. Trimming removed 1 base from V and 2 bases from J, with 3 bases in between.

This clonotype was seen at least ten times. The rearrangement joins TRBV27 to TRBJ2-1; 7 nucleotides line up with TRBD2. The ends lost 5 bases at V and 2 bases at J; junction bases unmatched: 9. Germline V gene lookup returns CDR1 MNHEY and CDR2 SMNVEV (reference sequence). The CDR3 covers 16 residues. CDR3 loop: CASSPASGPTYNEQFF. The DNA for the CDR3 is TGTGCCAGCAGTCCCGCTAGCGGACCGACCTACAATGAGCAGTTCTTC.

J is TRBJ1-2 and V is TRBV28; D gene unclear. The germline gives CDR1 MDHEN, CDR2 SYDVKM. The germline V and J ends were trimmed by 2 bases and 9 bases, with 22 bases remaining between them. CDR3 length: 16 amino acids. This CDR3 reads CASSLVIGVSKLSYTF. The CDR3 nucleotides are TGTGCCAGCAGTTTAGTAATCGGGGTATCAAAGTTAAGCTACACCTTC.

V usage is TRBV19 and J usage is TRBJ2-3; 10 bases fit TRBD2. V dropped 5 bases and J dropped 6; count of bases not matched to a gene: 5. Germline V lookup: CDR1 LNHDA, CDR2 SQIVND (reference sequence). The CDR3 contains 14 residues. The CDR3 DNA reads TGTGCCAGTAGTCTAGCGGGAGTAGTGGATACGCAGTATTTT. Protein sequence: CASSLAGVVDTQYF.

The rearrangement uses TRBV3-1 and TRBJ1-2; no reliable D call. CDR3 length: 13 residues. V was trimmed by 4 bases and J by 2 bases, leaving 8 bases between them. CDR1 and CDR2 from the germline V gene are LGHDT and YNNKEL (reference sequence). The CDR3 is CASSPGRNYGYTF. CDR3 DNA sequence: TGTGCCAGCAGCCCCGGACGGAACTATGGCTACACCTTC.

The chain links TRBV18 to TRBJ1-2, with unresolved D. Germline CDR1 is KGHSH and CDR2 is LQKENI. V gave up 3 bases and J gave up 4 bases, with 12 bases separating them. The CDR3 totals 14 residues. The DNA for the CDR3 is TGTGCCAGCTCACCCGGGCAAGAATCCTATGGCTACACCTTC. Its protein product is CASSPGQESYGYTF.

This chain links TRBV5-1 with TRBJ2-7; 8 positions match TRBD1. J was trimmed by 2 bases and V by 4 bases; bases with no gene match: 14. The CDR3 totals 17 residues. Germline V gene data show CDR1 as SGHRS and CDR2 as YFSETQ. The CDR3 DNA is TGCGCCAGCAGCGGTGGACAGGGAAAGAGCCTTACCTACGAGCAGTACTTC. Translating gives CASSGGQGKSLTYEQYF. Filled out from reference TRBV5-1 and TRBJ2-7, the complete variable domain reads KAGVTQTPRYLIKTRGQQVTLSCSPISGHRSVSWYQQTPGQGLQFLFEYFSETQRNKGNFPGRFSGRQFSNSRSEMNVSTLELGDSALYLCASSGGQGKSLTYEQYFGPGTRLTVT.

This chain uses TRBV5-5 with TRBJ2-5; D tentatively fits TRBD1 or TRBD2 (5 bases each). The CDR3 runs to 15 residues. V gave up 0 bases and J gave up 1 base, with 10 bases separating them. Germline V CDR1 and CDR2: SGHKS, YYEKEE (reference sequence). CDR3 residues: CASSLVPGRQETQYF. The CDR3 DNA follows: TGTGCCAGCAGCTTGGTTCCGGGACGCCAAGAGACCCAGTACTTC.

This clonotype was seen only a few times. The chain carries TRBV7-9 and TRBJ2-3; the match to TRBD2 covers 7 bases. V lost 5 bases and J lost 4; bases outside the gene matches: 9. Per the germline V gene, CDR1 is SEHNR and CDR2 is FQNEAQ (reference sequence). The CDR3 sequence is 15 residues long. DNA of the CDR3: TGTGCCAGCAGCCCAATAGGACTAGTCTCAGATACGCAGTATTTT. Amino acid sequence: CASSPIGLVSDTQYF.

The V and J genes are TRBV12-3 or TRBV12-4 and TRBJ2-3; the D call may be TRBD1 or TRBD2 (5 bases each). The CDR3 sequence is 14 residues long. V lost 7 bases to trimming and J lost 1 base, with 12 bases between them. The CDR3 DNA sequence: TGTGCCAGCAATCCCGGGACCCGCACAGATACGCAGTATTTT. Residues: CASNPGTRTDTQYF.